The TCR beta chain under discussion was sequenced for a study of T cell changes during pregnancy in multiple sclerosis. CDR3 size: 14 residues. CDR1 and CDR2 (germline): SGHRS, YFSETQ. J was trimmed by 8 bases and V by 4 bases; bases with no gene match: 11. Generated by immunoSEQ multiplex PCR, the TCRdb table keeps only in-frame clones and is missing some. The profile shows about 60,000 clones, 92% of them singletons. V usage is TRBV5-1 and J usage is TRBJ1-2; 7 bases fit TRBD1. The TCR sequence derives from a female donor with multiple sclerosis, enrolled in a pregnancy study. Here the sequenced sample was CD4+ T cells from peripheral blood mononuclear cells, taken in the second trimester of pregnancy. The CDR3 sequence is CASSPRQGQGGYTF. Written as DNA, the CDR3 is TGCGCCAGCAGCCCCCGACAGGGTCAAGGAGGCTACACCTTC.